A single sample gave rise to the 29 T cell receptor beta chains below, sequenced in a study of blood T cell repertoires in COVID-19. The protocol was immunoSEQ multiplex PCR, while the TCRdb copy is restricted to in-frame clones and leaves out a portion. The profile shows tens of thousands of clones, roughly 80% of them singletons. The sequenced material came from peripheral blood. The receptors were gathered from a woman aged 80 or over with acute or convalescent COVID-19.

This clone showed up just once. The genes are TRBV27 and TRBJ2-5, with a weak D call TRBD2 (5 bases). Trimming removed 5 bases from V and 2 bases from J, with 15 bases in between. Germline V gene lookup returns CDR1 MNHEY and CDR2 SMNVEV (reference sequence). The CDR3 loop spans 15 amino acids. CDR3 sequence: CASSPYRGSQETQYF. In DNA form, the CDR3 reads TGTGCCAGCAGTCCCTACCGCGGGTCACAAGAGACCCAGTACTTC.

The chain joins TRBV27 to TRBJ1-2; TRBD1 agrees at 12 bases. From germline, CDR1 is MNHEY and CDR2 SMNVEV (reference sequence). Trimming took 2 bases from V and 7 from J; bases not matched to a gene: 5. This CDR3 has 15 amino acids. CDR3 nucleotide sequence: TGTGCCAGCAGTTTAAACCGGGACAGGGGGCCTGGCTACACCTTC. It is translated as CASSLNRDRGPGYTF.

The chain combines TRBV24-1 with TRBJ2-1; 11 positions match TRBD2. The CDR3 is 14 residues long. Trimming at V came to 8 bases and at J to 6 bases, leaving 5 bases not matched to a gene. CDR1 and CDR2 from the germline V gene are KGHDR and SFDVKD. This chain's CDR3 is CATNSGGAFNEQFF. The CDR3 nucleotides read TGTGCCACCAATAGCGGGGGGGCCTTCAATGAGCAGTTCTTC.

This chain uses TRBV2 with TRBJ1-2; D may be TRBD1 (6 bases). Germline V gene lookup returns CDR1 SNHLY and CDR2 FYNNEI. The ends were cut back, 7 bases at V and 0 bases at J, with 12 bases in the middle. This CDR3 spans 14 amino acids. CDR3 DNA: TGTGCCAGCACGGACAGCATAGCTAACTATGGCTACACCTTC. Its translation: CASTDSIANYGYTF.

The rearrangement links TRBV5-1 to TRBJ2-5; 10 nucleotides match TRBD1. The J segment lost 5 bases and the V segment lost 4 bases, leaving 8 bases of the junction unmatched. The CDR3 contains 15 residues. Germline V gene data show CDR1 as SGHRS and CDR2 as YFSETQ. The CDR3 DNA follows: TGCGCCAGCAGCCACGCCGGGACAGGGGACGAGACCCAGTACTTC. It is translated as CASSHAGTGDETQYF.

V and J are TRBV19 and TRBJ1-2, with D hard to call. The CDR3 consists of 16 residues. Germline CDR1 is LNHDA and CDR2 is SQIVND (reference sequence). Trimming shortened V by 5 bases and J by 6 bases, and 22 bases separated the two germline ends. The CDR3 is CASSADPPRTGNGYTF. DNA of the CDR3: TGTGCCAGTAGTGCTGATCCACCAAGGACGGGGAATGGCTACACCTTC.

The J gene is TRBJ1-1, the V gene TRBV5-1; D gene ambiguous. This CDR3 is 14 amino acids long. V was trimmed by 0 bases and J by 4 bases, leaving 10 bases between them. Germline V gene data show CDR1 as SGHRS and CDR2 as YFSETQ. In DNA, the CDR3 is TGCGCCAGCAGCTTGGACTGGGAGGGCACTGAAGCTTTCTTT. The encoded protein is CASSLDWEGTEAFF.

This clone has only a few counts. This chain uses TRBV19 with TRBJ1-2; 7 bases agree with TRBD1. CDR1 and CDR2 from the germline V gene are LNHDA and SQIVND (reference sequence). V gave up 4 bases and J gave up 9 bases; unmatched junction bases: 5. The CDR3 runs to 12 residues. CDR3 nucleotides: TGTGCCAGTAGTACCCTGACAGGGAGCTACACCTTC. Encoded protein: CASSTLTGSYTF.

This sequence joins TRBV14 and TRBJ1-2; 9 nucleotides match TRBD1. With V trimmed by 6 bases and J by 3 bases, 2 bases remained unmatched. The CDR3 extends over 13 amino acids. Looked up from germline, CDR1 is SGHDN and CDR2 is FVKESK. The CDR3 region is CASRGQGHYGYTF. In nucleotides, the CDR3 is TGTGCCAGCAGGGGACAGGGCCACTATGGCTACACCTTC.

A few counts support this clone. V and J are TRBV6-5 and TRBJ1-4; D call uncertain. Germline V lookup: CDR1 MNHEY, CDR2 SVGAGI. This CDR3 has 14 amino acids. V gave up 9 bases and J gave up 8 bases, with 19 bases separating them. CDR3 sequence: CASKDPGSWEKLFF. In DNA form, the CDR3 reads TGTGCCAGTAAGGACCCGGGGTCCTGGGAAAAACTGTTTTTT.

V gene TRBV9 combines with J gene TRBJ2-3; 9 bases fit TRBD2. This CDR3 is 15 amino acids long. Trimming at V came to 6 bases and at J to 4 bases, leaving 9 bases not matched to a gene. Germline CDR1 and CDR2: SGDLS and YYNGEE. The DNA for the CDR3 is TGTGCCAGCACTCGTGCGGGGGGGAAATCAGATACGCAGTATTTT. Amino acids: CASTRAGGKSDTQYF.

This clone has only a few counts. The rearrangement uses TRBV30 and TRBJ1-3; perhaps TRBD1 as D (6 bases). The CDR3 totals 14 residues. The germline V and J ends were trimmed by 5 bases and 0 bases, with 11 bases remaining between them. The germline V gene has CDR1 GTSNPN and CDR2 SVGIG (reference sequence). CDR3 sequence: CAWVTGISGNTIYF. CDR3 nucleotides: TGTGCCTGGGTAACAGGGATCTCTGGAAACACCATATATTTT.

The rearrangement uses TRBV7-8 and TRBJ2-5; 10 bases are a match to TRBD1. V lost 2 bases, J lost 10 bases, and 7 bases stayed unmatched. Germline lookup yields CDR1 SGHVS and CDR2 FQNEAQ. There are 14 residues in the CDR3. Here the CDR3 reads CASSLFGTGDSQYF. The CDR3 DNA follows: TGTGCCAGCAGCTTATTTGGGACAGGGGACAGCCAGTACTTC.

This clone came up many times. The chain carries TRBV9 and TRBJ2-7; 9 bases agree with TRBD1. The CDR3 runs to 15 residues. V lost 0 bases, J lost 5 bases, and 6 bases stayed unmatched. Looked up from germline, CDR1 is SGDLS and CDR2 is YYNGEE. The CDR3 DNA reads TGTGCCAGCAGCGTAGAAGGGACAGGGAGCGACGAGCAGTACTTC. Translating gives CASSVEGTGSDEQYF.

V is TRBV7-9 and J is TRBJ1-3, with a tentative D call TRBD1 (6 bases). The CDR3 has 15 amino acids. The ends were cut back, 7 bases at V and 0 bases at J, with 13 bases in the middle. Looked up from germline, CDR1 is SEHNR and CDR2 is FQNEAQ (reference sequence). The CDR3 reads CASMGDRSSGNTIYF. CDR3 nucleotides: TGTGCCAGCATGGGTGACAGGTCCTCTGGAAACACCATATATTTT. Variable domain in full (rest from reference TRBV7-9 and TRBJ1-3): DTGVSQNPRHKITKRGQNVTFRCDPISEHNRLYWYRQTLGQGPEFLTYFQNEAQLEKSRLLSDRFSAERPKGSFSTLEIQRTEQGDSAMYLCASMGDRSSGNTIYFGEGSWLTVV.

The V and J genes are TRBV4-2 and TRBJ1-1; unclear D gene. CDR3 length equals 15 residues. Trimming shortened V by 3 bases and J by 4 bases, and 15 bases separated the two germline ends. Germline CDR1 is LGHNA and CDR2 is YNFKEQ. The CDR3: CASSHPHERLTEAFF. The CDR3 DNA sequence: TGTGCCAGCAGCCACCCACATGAGCGCCTCACTGAAGCTTTCTTT.

CDR3 protein: CASRHSGALNEQFF. CDR3 bases: TGTGCCAGCAGACACTCGGGAGCCTTGAATGAGCAGTTCTTC. V and J are TRBV3-1 (or the pseudogene TRBV3-2) and TRBJ2-1, with D possibly being TRBD2 (6 bases). Germline V gene data show CDR1 as LGHDT and CDR2 as YNNKEL (reference sequence). Trimming cost V 6 bases and J 7 bases, with 16 bases left between them. CDR3 length: 14 amino acids.

The rearrangement links TRBV20-1 to TRBJ2-4; D possibly corresponds to TRBD1 (6 bases). V lost 8 bases and J lost 7, with 12 bases in between. The germline gives CDR1 DFQATT, CDR2 SNEGSKA (reference sequence). This CDR3 has 11 amino acids. The CDR3 sequence is CSPRDTNIQYF. The CDR3 coding sequence is TGCAGTCCCCGGGACACCAACATTCAGTACTTC.

J is TRBJ2-3 and V is TRBV7-9; 9 bases map to TRBD2. The CDR3 has 16 residues. J gave up 3 bases and V 1 base, and 5 bases lay outside the gene matches. Germline loops: CDR1 SEHNR, CDR2 FQNEAQ (reference sequence). As DNA, the CDR3 is TGTGCCAGCAGCTTAGGGCTAGCGGGGACAACAGATACGCAGTATTTT. Amino acid sequence: CASSLGLAGTTDTQYF. Full variable domain (missing parts from reference TRBV7-9 and TRBJ2-3): DTGVSQNPRHKITKRGQNVTFRCDPISEHNRLYWYRQTLGQGPEFLTYFQNEAQLEKSRLLSDRFSAERPKGSFSTLEIQRTEQGDSAMYLCASSLGLAGTTDTQYFGPGTRLTVL.

This chain links TRBV5-4 with TRBJ1-2, with 7 bases identical to TRBD1. Germline values: CDR1 SGHNT, CDR2 YYREEE (reference sequence). J lost 5 bases, V lost 3 bases, and 7 bases had no gene match. CDR3 size: 14 residues. CDR3: CASSSEGAGYGYTF. The CDR3 coding sequence is TGTGCCAGCAGCTCGGAGGGGGCAGGATATGGCTACACCTTC. The whole variable domain, filled in from reference TRBV5-4 and TRBJ1-2, reads ETGVTQSPTHLIKTRGQQVTLRCSSQSGHNTVSWYQQALGQGPQFIFQYYREEENGRGNFPPRFSGLQFPNYSSELNVNALELDDSALYLCASSSEGAGYGYTFGSGTRLTVV.

The chain couples TRBV9 to TRBJ2-6, with 15 bases fitting TRBD2. The CDR3 runs 18 residues. The germline gives CDR1 SGDLS, CDR2 YYNGEE. V was pared by 3 bases and J by 0 bases, with 1 base of the junction left unmatched. The CDR3 loop is CASSEGLAGGSGANVLTF. CDR3 in DNA: TGTGCCAGCAGCGAGGGACTAGCGGGGGGCTCTGGGGCCAACGTCCTGACTTTC.

The chain couples TRBV30 to TRBJ1-5; D unclear. Germline CDR1 and CDR2: GTSNPN and SVGIG (reference sequence). V dropped 2 bases and J dropped 0 bases, with 8 bases sitting between them. The length of the CDR3 is 14 residues. CDR3 DNA sequence: TGTGCCTGGAGTAGGGAGTATAGCAATCAGCCCCAGCATTTT. Translating gives CAWSREYSNQPQHF.

The V and J genes are TRBV24-1 and TRBJ2-1, with 7 bases matching TRBD1. The CDR3 has 16 residues. V shed 5 bases, J shed 3 bases, and the junction held 9 bases outside the gene matches. Germline-derived CDR1 and CDR2 are KGHDR and SFDVKD. This chain's CDR3 is CATSGPGQKDYNEQFF. CDR3 DNA: TGTGCCACCAGTGGCCCGGGACAGAAGGACTACAATGAGCAGTTCTTC.

The V gene is TRBV14, the J gene TRBJ1-3; the D is unclear. This CDR3 is 14 amino acids long. The V gene lost 1 base and the J gene lost 3 bases, with 7 bases spanning the gap. The germline CDR1 and CDR2 sequences are SGHDN and FVKESK. This CDR3 is CASSQVAFGNTIYF. In DNA, the CDR3 is TGTGCCAGCAGCCAAGTAGCCTTTGGAAACACCATATATTTT.

The V gene is TRBV7-3, the J gene TRBJ1-5, with a tentative D call TRBD1 (5 bases). V lost 2 bases to trimming and J lost 4 bases, with 15 bases between them. This CDR3 is built from 16 residues. Germline lookup yields CDR1 SGHTA and CDR2 FQGTGA. CDR3 loop: CASSLGAESVNQPQHF. DNA for the CDR3: TGTGCCAGCAGCTTAGGGGCAGAGAGCGTAAATCAGCCCCAGCATTTT.

The V and J genes are TRBV4-3 and TRBJ1-2; TRBD1 matches 9 bases. The CDR3 contains 18 residues. Trimming removed 1 base from V and 1 base from J; junction bases left unmatched: 10. From germline, CDR1 is LGHNA and CDR2 YSLEER. CDR3 loop: CASSQATGGLTLNYGYTF. CDR3 in DNA: TGCGCCAGCAGCCAAGCAACAGGGGGCCTAACCCTTAACTATGGCTACACCTTC.

The rearrangement joins TRBV5-1 to TRBJ1-1; D perhaps matches TRBD1 (6 bases). The CDR3 totals 13 residues. With 7 bases removed from V and 1 base from J, the gap between germline ends came to 11 bases. Looked up from germline, CDR1 is SGHRS and CDR2 is YFSETQ. CDR3 residues: CASSQGGNTEAFF. CDR3 sequence (DNA): TGCGCCAGCTCTCAAGGGGGGAACACTGAAGCTTTCTTT.

The chain uses TRBV6-4 and TRBJ1-2, with D unresolved. Germline CDR1 is MRHNA and CDR2 is SNTAGT. The ends were cut back, 0 bases at V and 8 bases at J, with 4 bases in the middle. The CDR3 totals 11 residues. CDR3 residues: CASSDSRGYTF. The CDR3 nucleotides read TGTGCCAGCAGTGACTCGAGGGGCTACACCTTC.

V is TRBV7-6 and J is TRBJ2-2; D is possibly TRBD2 (6 bases). Deletions cut 1 base from V and 4 bases from J, with 13 bases between. Germline V CDR1 and CDR2: SGHVS, FNYEAQ. The CDR3 covers 16 residues. CDR3 sequence reads: CASSLGTGEATGELFF. CDR3 DNA sequence: TGTGCCAGCAGCTTAGGGACCGGGGAGGCCACCGGGGAGCTGTTTTTT.